This T cell receptor (beta chain) came from a study of cytomegalovirus exposure and HLA in healthy donors. Germline V lookup: CDR1 KGHSH, CDR2 LQKENI. V lost 3 bases and J 2 bases, leaving 13 bases between the germline ends. There are 15 residues in the CDR3. The PCR was carried out with 60 Vbeta primers and 13 Jbeta primers. The protocol was immunoSEQ multiplex PCR, while the TCRdb copy is restricted to in-frame clones and leaves out a portion. The sample records about 120,000 clones, roughly 70% being singletons. The chain links TRBV18 to TRBJ1-1; D is possibly TRBD1 (6 bases). This sequence originates from a middle-aged woman in good health and CMV-seropositive. Source material: PBMCs. CDR3 amino acids: CASSPRTDINTEAFF. CDR3 nucleotide sequence: TGTGCCAGCTCACCCCGGACAGACATTAACACTGAAGCTTTCTTT.